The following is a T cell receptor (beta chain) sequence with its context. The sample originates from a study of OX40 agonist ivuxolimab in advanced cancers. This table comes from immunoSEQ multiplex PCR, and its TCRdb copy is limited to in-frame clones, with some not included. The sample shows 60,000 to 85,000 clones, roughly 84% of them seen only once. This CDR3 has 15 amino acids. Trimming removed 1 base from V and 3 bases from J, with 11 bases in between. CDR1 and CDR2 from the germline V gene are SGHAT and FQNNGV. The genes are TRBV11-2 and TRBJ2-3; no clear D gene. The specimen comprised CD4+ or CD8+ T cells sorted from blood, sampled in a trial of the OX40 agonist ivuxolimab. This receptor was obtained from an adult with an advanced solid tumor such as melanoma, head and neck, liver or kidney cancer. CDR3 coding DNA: TGTGCCAGCAGCTTAGTCCTGGTAGAGACAGATACGCAGTATTTT. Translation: CASSLVLVETDTQYF.